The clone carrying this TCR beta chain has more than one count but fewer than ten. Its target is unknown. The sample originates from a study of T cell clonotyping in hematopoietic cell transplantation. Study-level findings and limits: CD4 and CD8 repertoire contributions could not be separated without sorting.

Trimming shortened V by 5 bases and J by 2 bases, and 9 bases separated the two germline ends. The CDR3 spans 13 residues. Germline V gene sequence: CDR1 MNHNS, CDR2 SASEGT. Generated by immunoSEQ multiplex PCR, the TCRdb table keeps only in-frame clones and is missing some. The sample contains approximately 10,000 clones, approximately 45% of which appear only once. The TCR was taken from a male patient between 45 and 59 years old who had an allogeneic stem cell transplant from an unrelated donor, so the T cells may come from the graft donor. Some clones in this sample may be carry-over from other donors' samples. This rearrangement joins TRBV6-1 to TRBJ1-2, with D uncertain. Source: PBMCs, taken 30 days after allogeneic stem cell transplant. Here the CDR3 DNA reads TGTGCCAGCAGTAGGACGGCGAACTATGGCTACACCTTC. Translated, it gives CASSRTANYGYTF.